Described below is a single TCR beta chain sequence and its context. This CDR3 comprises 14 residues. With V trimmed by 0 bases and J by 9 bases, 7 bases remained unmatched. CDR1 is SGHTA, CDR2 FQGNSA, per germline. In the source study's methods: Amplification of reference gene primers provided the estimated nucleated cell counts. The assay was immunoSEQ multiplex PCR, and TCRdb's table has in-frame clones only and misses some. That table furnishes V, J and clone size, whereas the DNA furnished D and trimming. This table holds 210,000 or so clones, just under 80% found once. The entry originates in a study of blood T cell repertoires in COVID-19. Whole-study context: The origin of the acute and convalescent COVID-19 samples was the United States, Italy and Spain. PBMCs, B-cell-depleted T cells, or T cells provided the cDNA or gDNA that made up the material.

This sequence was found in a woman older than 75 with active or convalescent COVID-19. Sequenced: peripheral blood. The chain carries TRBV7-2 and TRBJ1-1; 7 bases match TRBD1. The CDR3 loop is CASSLAGEGAQAFF. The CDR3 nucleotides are TGTGCCAGCAGCTTAGCGGGAGAGGGGGCCCAAGCTTTCTTT. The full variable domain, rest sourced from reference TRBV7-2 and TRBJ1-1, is GAGVSQSPSNKVTEKGKDVELRCDPISGHTALYWYRQSLGQGLEFLIYFQGNSAPDKSGLPSDRFSAERTGGSVSTLTIQRTQQEDSAVYLCASSLAGEGAQAFFGQGTRLTVV.